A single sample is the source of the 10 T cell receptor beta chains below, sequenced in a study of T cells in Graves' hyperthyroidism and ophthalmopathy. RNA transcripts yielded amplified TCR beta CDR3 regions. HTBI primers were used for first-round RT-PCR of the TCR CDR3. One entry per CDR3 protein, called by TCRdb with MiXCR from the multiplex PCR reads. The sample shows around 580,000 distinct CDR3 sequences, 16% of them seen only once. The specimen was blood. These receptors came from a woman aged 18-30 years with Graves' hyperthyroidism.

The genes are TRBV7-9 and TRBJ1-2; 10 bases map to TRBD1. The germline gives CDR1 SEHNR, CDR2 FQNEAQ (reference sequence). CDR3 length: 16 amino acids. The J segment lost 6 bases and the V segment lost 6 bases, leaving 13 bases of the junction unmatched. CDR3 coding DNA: TGTGCCAGCAGTCCCCCCGGGACAGGGGAATTCGATGGCTACACCTTC. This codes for CASSPPGTGEFDGYTF.

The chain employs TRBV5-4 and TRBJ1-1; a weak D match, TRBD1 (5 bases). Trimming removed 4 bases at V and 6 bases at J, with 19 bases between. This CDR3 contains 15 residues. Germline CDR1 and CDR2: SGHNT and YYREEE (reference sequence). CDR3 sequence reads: CASSPPRAGWAEAFF. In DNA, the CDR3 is TGTGCCAGCAGCCCGCCTCGGGCAGGGTGGGCTGAAGCTTTCTTT.

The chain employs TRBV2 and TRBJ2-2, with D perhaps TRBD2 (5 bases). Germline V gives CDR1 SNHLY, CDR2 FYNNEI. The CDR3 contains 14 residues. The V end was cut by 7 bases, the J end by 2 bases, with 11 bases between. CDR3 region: CASTQRTNTGELFF. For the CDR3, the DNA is TGTGCCAGCACCCAGCGGACTAACACCGGGGAGCTGTTTTTT.

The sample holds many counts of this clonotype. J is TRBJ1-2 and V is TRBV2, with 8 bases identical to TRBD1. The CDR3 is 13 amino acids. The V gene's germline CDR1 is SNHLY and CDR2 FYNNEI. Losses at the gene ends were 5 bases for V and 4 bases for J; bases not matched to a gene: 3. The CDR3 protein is CASSLTGVYGYTF. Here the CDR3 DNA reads TGTGCCAGCAGTCTGACAGGGGTCTATGGCTACACCTTC.

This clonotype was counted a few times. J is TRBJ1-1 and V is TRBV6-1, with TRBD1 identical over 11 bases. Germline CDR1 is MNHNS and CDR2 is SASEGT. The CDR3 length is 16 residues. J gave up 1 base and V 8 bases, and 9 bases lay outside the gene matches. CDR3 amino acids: CASGRTGGEGNTEAFF. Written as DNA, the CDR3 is TGTGCCAGCGGGAGGACAGGGGGCGAGGGGAACACTGAAGCTTTCTTT.

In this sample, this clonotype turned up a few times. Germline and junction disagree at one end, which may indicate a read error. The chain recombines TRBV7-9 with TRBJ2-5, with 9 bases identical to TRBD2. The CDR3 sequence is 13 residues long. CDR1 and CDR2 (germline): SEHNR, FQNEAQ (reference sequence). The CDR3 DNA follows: TGTGCCAGCAGCCTAGCGGGGATGGAGACCCAGTACTTC. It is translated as CASSLAGMETQYF.

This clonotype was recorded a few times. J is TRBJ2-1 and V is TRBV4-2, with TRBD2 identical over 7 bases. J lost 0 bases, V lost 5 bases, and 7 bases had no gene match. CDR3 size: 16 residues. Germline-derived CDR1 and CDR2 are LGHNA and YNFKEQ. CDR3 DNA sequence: TGTGCCAGCAGCTCCATTGGCGGGAGCTCCTACAATGAGCAGTTCTTC. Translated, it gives CASSSIGGSSYNEQFF.

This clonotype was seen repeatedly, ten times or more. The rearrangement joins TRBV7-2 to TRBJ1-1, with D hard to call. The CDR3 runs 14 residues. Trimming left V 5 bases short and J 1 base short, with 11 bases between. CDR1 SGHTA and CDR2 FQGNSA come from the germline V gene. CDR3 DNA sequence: TGTGCCAGCAGCCACGACCGAGGGAACACTGAAGCTTTCTTT. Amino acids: CASSHDRGNTEAFF.

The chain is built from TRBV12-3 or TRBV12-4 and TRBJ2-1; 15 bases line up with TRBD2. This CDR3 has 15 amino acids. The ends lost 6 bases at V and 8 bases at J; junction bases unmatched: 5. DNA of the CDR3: TGTGCCAGCAGCCGGACTAGCGGGAGGGCCGATGAGCAGTTCTTC. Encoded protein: CASSRTSGRADEQFF.

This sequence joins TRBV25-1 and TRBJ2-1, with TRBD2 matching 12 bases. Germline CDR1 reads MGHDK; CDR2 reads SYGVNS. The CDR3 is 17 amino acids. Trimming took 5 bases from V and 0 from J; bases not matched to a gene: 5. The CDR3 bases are TGTGCCAGCAGTTTCGGACTAGCGGGAAGCTCCTACAATGAGCAGTTCTTC. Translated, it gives CASSFGLAGSSYNEQFF.